This entry describes one T cell receptor (beta chain). The data derive from a study of blood T cell repertoires in COVID-19. For the study at large: Samples came from the United States, Italy and Spain, spanning acute and convalescent COVID-19. Sources were T cells, B-cell-depleted T cells, or PBMCs; the material itself was cDNA or gDNA.

Authors' analysis steps: The assay estimated nucleated cells by amplifying reference gene primers. The assay was immunoSEQ multiplex PCR, and TCRdb's table has in-frame clones only and misses some. V, J and clone size derive from that table, while D and trimming were established from the DNA sequence. The table records around 82,000 clones, 75% to 90% of them present only once. Trimming removed 1 base at V and 5 bases at J, with 9 bases between. Germline CDR1 SGHAT, CDR2 FQNNGV. The CDR3 has 15 amino acids. Sequenced material: peripheral blood. The V and J genes are TRBV11-2 and TRBJ1-6, with D tentatively TRBD1 (6 bases). The origin of this receptor is a man aged 70-80 years with active or convalescent COVID-19. CDR3 DNA: TGTGCCAGCAGCTTAGCAGGGGATCATAATTCACCCCTCCACTTT. Protein sequence: CASSLAGDHNSPLHF.